This TCR beta chain was obtained from a study of blood T cell repertoires in COVID-19. Turning to the study itself: COVID-19 samples, acute and convalescent, were from the United States, Italy and Spain. In each case, the material was cDNA or gDNA derived from T cells, B-cell-depleted T cells, or PBMCs.

Some clones are missing from TCRdb's copy, which holds only in-frame ones; the method was immunoSEQ multiplex PCR. This sample has about 99,000 clones, with roughly 87% found just once. This CDR3 region has 12 residues. V lost 4 bases, J lost 3 bases, and 7 bases lay in between. The germline CDR1 and CDR2 sequences are LGHDT and YNNKEL (reference sequence). The source of this sequence is an elderly woman in a cohort sampled during active COVID-19. This chain links TRBV3-1 (or the pseudogene TRBV3-2) with TRBJ2-7; no reliable D call. The sequenced sample consisted of peripheral blood. CDR3 sequence: CASSPGVYEQYF. CDR3 nucleotides: TGTGCCAGCAGCCCAGGCGTCTACGAGCAGTACTTC.